This T cell receptor (beta chain) was identified during a study of T cell responses to AZD1222 COVID-19 vaccine. Regarding the study as a whole: Researchers took repertoire samples only after the peak T cell response had come. Seropositive AZD1222 recipients at baseline numbered only 6 or 7.

The analysis combined second doses at about 4 or about 12 weeks. Generated by immunoSEQ multiplex PCR, the TCRdb table keeps only in-frame clones and is missing some. The sample records roughly 100,000 clones, around nine tenths being singletons. Note on this clone: As yet, its antigen is unknown.

The germline CDR1 and CDR2 sequences are LGHNA and YNFKEQ. This CDR3 comprises 15 residues. The V and J ends lost 4 bases and 6 bases respectively, with 16 bases between them. The chain links TRBV4-2 to TRBJ1-3; D not resolved. The TCR sequence derives from an adult who received the AZD1222 COVID-19 vaccine. Material: peripheral blood, obtained 28 days after the second AZD1222 dose. The CDR3 reads CASSPRSGVENTIYF. CDR3 bases: TGTGCCAGCAGCCCCCGGTCGGGCGTGGAAAACACCATATATTTT.